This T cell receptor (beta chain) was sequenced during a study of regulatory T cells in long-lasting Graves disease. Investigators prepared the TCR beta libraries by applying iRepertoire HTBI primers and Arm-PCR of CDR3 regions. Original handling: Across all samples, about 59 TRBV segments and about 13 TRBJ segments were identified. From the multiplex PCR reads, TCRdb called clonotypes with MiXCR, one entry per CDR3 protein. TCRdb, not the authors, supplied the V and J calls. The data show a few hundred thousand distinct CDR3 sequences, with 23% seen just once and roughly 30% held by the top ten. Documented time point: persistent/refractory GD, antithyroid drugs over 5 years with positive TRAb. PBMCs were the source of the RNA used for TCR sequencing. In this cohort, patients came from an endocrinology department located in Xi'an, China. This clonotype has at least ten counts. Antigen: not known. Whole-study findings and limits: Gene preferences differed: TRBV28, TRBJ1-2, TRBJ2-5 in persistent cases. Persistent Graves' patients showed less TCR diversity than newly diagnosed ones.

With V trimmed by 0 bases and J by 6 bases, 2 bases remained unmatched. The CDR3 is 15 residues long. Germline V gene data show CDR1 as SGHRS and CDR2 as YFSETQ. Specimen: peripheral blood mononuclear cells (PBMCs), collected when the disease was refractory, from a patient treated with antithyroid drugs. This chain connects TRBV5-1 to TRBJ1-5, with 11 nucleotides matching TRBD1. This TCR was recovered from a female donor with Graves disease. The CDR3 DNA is TGCGCCAGCAGCTTGGGGGGGACAGGGGGTCAGCCCCAGCATTTT. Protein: CASSLGGTGGQPQHF.